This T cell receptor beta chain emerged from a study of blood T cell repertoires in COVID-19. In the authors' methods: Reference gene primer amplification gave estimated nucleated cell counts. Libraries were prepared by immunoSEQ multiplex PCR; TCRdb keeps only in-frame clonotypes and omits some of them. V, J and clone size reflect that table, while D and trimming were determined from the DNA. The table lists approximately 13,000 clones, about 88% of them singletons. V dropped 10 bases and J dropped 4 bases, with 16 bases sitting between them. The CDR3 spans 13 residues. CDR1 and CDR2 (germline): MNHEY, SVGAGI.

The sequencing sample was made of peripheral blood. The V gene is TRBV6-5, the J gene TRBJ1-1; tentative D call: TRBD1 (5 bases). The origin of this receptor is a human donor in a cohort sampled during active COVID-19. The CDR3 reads CATSGGAGTEAFF. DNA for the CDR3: TGTGCCACCTCAGGAGGGGCAGGCACTGAAGCTTTCTTT.